Listed below are T cell receptor beta chains from one sample, sequenced in a study of tumor and adjacent non-tumor tissue in lung cancer. One entry per CDR3 protein results from TCRdb running MiXCR on the multiplex PCR reads. Of fewer than 120,000 distinct CDR3 sequences listed, about 87% are singletons. The sequencing sample was made of lung tumor tissue. The receptor source for this set is a man in his 70s with non-small cell lung cancer. Each CDR3 is given with its conserved first and last residue. D genes are given only for firm matches. A clone size is listed for some rows: how often the clone was seen (once, few, many), or a class if it is expanded.

TGTGCTAGCAATCCGGGACTAGGCTATACCAATGAGCAGTTCTTC	CASNPGLGYTNEQFF	-	TRBJ2-1	TRBV6-2/TRBV6-3	TRBD2
TGCGCCAGCAGCCAAGACGTGGCAGGTGCTAATTCACCCCTCCACTTT	CASSQDVAGANSPLHF	many	TRBJ1-6	TRBV4-3	-
TGTGCAATCAGTGACCGCTACGAGCACTACTTC	CAISDRYEHYF	once	TRBJ2-7	TRBV10-3	-
TGTGCCAGCAACCCCACCGGGATATTATCGAGTGAGACCGAGTACTTC	CASNPTGILSSETEYF	-	TRBJ2-5	TRBV11-3	-
TGTGCCAGTAGGGACGGTCGTCTAGCCAAAAACATTCAGTACTTC	CASRDGRLAKNIQYF	-	TRBJ2-4	TRBV6-5	-
TGTACTAGTGATTTCGACAGAAATCAGCCCCAGCATTTT	CTSDFDRNQPQHF	-	TRBJ1-5	TRBV12-5	-
TGTACCAGTAGCGCCAGGGCCGGGGGTTCGTCCTATAATTCACCTCTCCACTTT	CTSSARAGGSSYNSPLHF	once	TRBJ1-6	TRBV11-2	-
TGTGCCAGCAGCTTGGTCTTCCTGGCGAGCACAGATACGCAGTATTTT	CASSLVFLASTDTQYF	-	TRBJ2-3	TRBV5-6	-
TGCAACGTTGAATGGGGCCCGATCGGGACCCAGTACTTC	CNVEWGPIGTQYF	-	TRBJ2-5	TRBV29-1	-
TGCAGTGTTCAACACACAGAGTACTATGGCTTCACCTTC	CSVQHTEYYGFTF	-	TRBJ1-2	TRBV20-1	-
TGCGCCAGCAGTGAGTATCGTGACCGGCGGAACATTCATTACTTC	CASSEYRDRRNIHYF	few	TRBJ2-4	TRBV10-2	-
TGTGACATCAGGATCGAGCGGGGCCCTTTGTCAGGGTCCCGGTACTTC	CDIRIERGPLSGSRYF	-	TRBJ2-5	TRBV10-3	TRBD2
TGTGCCAGCAGCCGGATTAGGGACACAGGGGAGGTGCTTTTT	CASSRIRDTGEVLF	-	TRBJ2-2	TRBV5-4	-
TGTGCCAGCACTCCTACGACACATTACAATGAGCAGTTGTTC	CASTPTTHYNEQLF	-	TRBJ2-1	TRBV6-2/TRBV6-3	-
TGTGCCGTCGTAAGGAGACTAGCAAGTTCTTATGAGCAGTACTTC	CAVVRRLASSYEQYF	-	TRBJ2-7	TRBV6-5	TRBD2
TGCGCCAGCAGCCTCTGGGGACTGGCGATCACTAAAGCTCTCTTT	CASSLWGLAITKALF	-	TRBJ1-1	TRBV4-1	-
TGTGCTAGTGGTCATAGTGAATGTACACAGTATTTT	CASGHSECTQYF	-	TRBJ2-3	TRBV12-5	-
TGCAGTGTTGCCCGAGAGACCCAATACTTC	CSVARETQYF	-	TRBJ2-5	TRBV20-1	-
TGCGCCAGCGGGCGCGGGGGATTGCGGACCGGGGAGTTGTTTTTT	CASGRGGLRTGELFF	once	TRBJ2-2	TRBV10-1	TRBD2
TGCAACGATGTGGGGGGTCGGTCACCCCTCCACTTT	CNDVGGRSPLHF	-	TRBJ1-6	TRBV29-1	-
TGCAGCATTGGATCCCCGGGACATGGGGGATATGGCTACACCTTC	CSIGSPGHGGYGYTF	-	TRBJ1-2	TRBV29-1	-
TGTACCAGCAGATCCAGACAGGGGGTAAGGGCTCTCTTT	CTSRSRQGVRALF	once	TRBJ1-1	TRBV6-5	TRBD1
TGTGCCAGCAGCCCCCCGCCAGCGTCAAATACGCAGTATTTT	CASSPPPASNTQYF	-	TRBJ2-3	TRBV11-1	-
TGCAATATAGCCATGAGGGGGACCCAGTACTTC	CNIAMRGTQYF	few	TRBJ2-5	TRBV20-1	-
TGCAGTGTTACCAGGGAGTGGGATATGCAGTATTTT	CSVTREWDMQYF	-	TRBJ2-3	TRBV20-1	-
TGCGTCAGCAGCCTAGGGAGTTCAGGGCGGAATGAGCAATTCTTC	CVSSLGSSGRNEQFF	-	TRBJ2-1	TRBV4-1	-
TGCAGAGGGGTAGAATCCTACGAGCAGTACTTC	CRGVESYEQYF	-	TRBJ2-7	TRBV29-1	-
TGCAGTGCTGACAGGGCCTACGACCAATACTTC	CSADRAYDQYF	once	TRBJ2-7	TRBV20-1	TRBD1
TGTGCCAGCAGCTGGCCTTCCTTGCAGGGGGCCCGGGGGGGTATGAACACTGAAGCTTTCTTT	CASSWPSLQGARGGMNTEAFF	-	TRBJ1-1	TRBV28	TRBD1
TGTGTCAGCTGGAGCGGGGCGGCCTCCGGGGAGCTGTTTTTT	CVSWSGAASGELFF	-	TRBJ2-2	TRBV6-1	TRBD2
TGTGCCAGCAAGGGAGTTGCCTCCTACGATCAGTATTTC	CASKGVASYDQYF	-	TRBJ2-7	TRBV6-1	-
TGTGCCAGCATACGGACGGGGGCGTCCACTGAAGCCTTCTTT	CASIRTGASTEAFF	-	TRBJ1-1	TRBV11-3	-
TGTGGCAGTAGCCAGGTTCAGGCGGGGGGGCTTGATACGCAGTATTTT	CGSSQVQAGGLDTQYF	-	TRBJ2-3	TRBV4-2	TRBD2
TGCGCCAGCAGCCACCGATACCCAGCGGGAAGTCGCTACGAGCGCTACTTC	CASSHRYPAGSRYERYF	-	TRBJ2-7	TRBV4-1	TRBD2
TGTGCCTGGAGTAGGGGGTGGCTTGGGGCAGGGACTAGCGGGAGCGAGCAGTACTTC	CAWSRGWLGAGTSGSEQYF	many	TRBJ2-7	TRBV30	TRBD2
TGCAGTGCTAGGGGACAGATTAATGAAAAACTGTTTTTT	CSARGQINEKLFF	many	TRBJ1-4	TRBV20-1	TRBD1
TGTGCCAGCAACAGAGGTGTGACAAGTAATGAAAAACTGTTTTTT	CASNRGVTSNEKLFF	-	TRBJ1-4	TRBV11-2	-
TGTGCCAGCAGTTACTCGCGGGGACTAGTGCCTAATGAGCAGTTCTTC	CASSYSRGLVPNEQFF	-	TRBJ2-1	TRBV6-6	TRBD2
TGTGCCATCAGTGGGGTCGACAGGGAGACCGGGGAGTTGTTTTTT	CAISGVDRETGELFF	-	TRBJ2-2	TRBV10-3	TRBD1
TGCAGCGTTCCCTGGGGAGGGCAGAACTATAGCTACACCTTC	CSVPWGGQNYSYTF	-	TRBJ1-2	TRBV29-1	-